The T cell receptor beta chain under discussion was sequenced for a study of blood T cell repertoires in COVID-19. Study-wide background: PBMCs, B-cell-depleted T cells, or T cells provided the cDNA or gDNA that made up the material.

In the original processing: From reference gene primer amplification, estimates of nucleated cell counts were derived. Using immunoSEQ multiplex PCR, the repertoire was profiled, and TCRdb retains in-frame clones only, with some absent. V, J and clone size reflect that table, while D and trimming were determined from the DNA. The top ten clones hold roughly 4% of a sample with about 160,000 clones, roughly nine tenths of them seen once. The specimen sequenced was peripheral blood. This sequence was found in a woman aged 60 to 75 with active or convalescent COVID-19.

CDR3 protein: CASSSGQGANYGYTF. The CDR3 region has the DNA TGTGCCAGCAGCTCGGGACAGGGGGCTAACTATGGCTACACCTTC. The rearrangement uses TRBV6-5 and TRBJ1-2; 11 nucleotides match TRBD1. The V gene end was trimmed by 6 bases and the J gene end by 0 bases; junction bases not matched to a gene: 3. Germline assignment: CDR1 MNHEY and CDR2 SVGAGI. The CDR3 is made up of 15 amino acids.